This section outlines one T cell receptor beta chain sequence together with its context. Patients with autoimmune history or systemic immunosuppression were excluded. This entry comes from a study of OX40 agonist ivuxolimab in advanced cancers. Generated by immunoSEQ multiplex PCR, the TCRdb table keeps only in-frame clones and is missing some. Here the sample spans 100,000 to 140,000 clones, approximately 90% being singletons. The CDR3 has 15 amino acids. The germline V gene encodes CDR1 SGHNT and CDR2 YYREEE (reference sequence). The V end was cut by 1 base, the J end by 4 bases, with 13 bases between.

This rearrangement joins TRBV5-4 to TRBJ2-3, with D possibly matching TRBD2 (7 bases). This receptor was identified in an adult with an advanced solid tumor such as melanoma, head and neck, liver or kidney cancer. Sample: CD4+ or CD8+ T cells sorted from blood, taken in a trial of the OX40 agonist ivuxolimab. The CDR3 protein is CASSLPGAGADTQYF. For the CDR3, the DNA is TGTGCCAGCAGCTTGCCAGGGGCGGGAGCAGATACGCAGTATTTT. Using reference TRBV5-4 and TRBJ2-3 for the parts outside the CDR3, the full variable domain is ETGVTQSPTHLIKTRGQQVTLRCSSQSGHNTVSWYQQALGQGPQFIFQYYREEENGRGNFPPRFSGLQFPNYSSELNVNALELDDSALYLCASSLPGAGADTQYFGPGTRLTVL.